This T cell receptor (beta chain) is drawn from a study of CD8 T cell repertoires and HIV-1 epitope variants. CDR3 length: 13 residues. With 5 bases removed from V and 2 bases from J, the gap between germline ends came to 9 bases. The germline V gene has CDR1 MNHNS and CDR2 SASEGT. This clone has just one count. Libraries were prepared by immunoSEQ multiplex PCR; TCRdb keeps only in-frame clonotypes and omits some of them. The sample contains about 95,000 clones, 60% to 80% of which appear only once. This chain joins TRBV6-1 and TRBJ1-2; D perhaps matches TRBD1 (6 bases). The source material was uncultured baseline CD8+ T cells from peripheral blood mononuclear cells (PBMCs). The sequence was collected from a male donor with HIV. CDR3 protein: CASSRQENYGYTF. The CDR3 region has the DNA TGTGCCAGCAGTCGACAGGAAAACTATGGCTACACCTTC.